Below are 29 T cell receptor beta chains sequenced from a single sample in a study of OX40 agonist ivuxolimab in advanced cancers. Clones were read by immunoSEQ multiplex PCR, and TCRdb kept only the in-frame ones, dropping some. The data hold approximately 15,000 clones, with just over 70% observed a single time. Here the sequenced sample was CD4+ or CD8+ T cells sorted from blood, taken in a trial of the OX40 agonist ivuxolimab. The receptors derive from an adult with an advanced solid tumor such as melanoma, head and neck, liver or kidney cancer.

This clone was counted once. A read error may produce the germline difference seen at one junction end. The CDR3 nucleotides are TGTGCCAGTAGTATCCCGGGACTAGATTTT. Protein product: CASSIPGLDF. The chain is built from TRBV19 and TRBJ2-3, with 8 bases aligning to TRBD2. CDR1 LNHDA and CDR2 SQIVND come from the germline V gene (reference sequence). CDR3 length: 10 residues.

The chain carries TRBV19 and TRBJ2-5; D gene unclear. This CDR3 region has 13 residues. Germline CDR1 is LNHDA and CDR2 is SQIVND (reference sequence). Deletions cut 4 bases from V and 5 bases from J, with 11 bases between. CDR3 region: CASSTEAQETQYF. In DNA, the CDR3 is TGTGCCAGTAGTACGGAAGCACAGGAGACCCAGTACTTC.

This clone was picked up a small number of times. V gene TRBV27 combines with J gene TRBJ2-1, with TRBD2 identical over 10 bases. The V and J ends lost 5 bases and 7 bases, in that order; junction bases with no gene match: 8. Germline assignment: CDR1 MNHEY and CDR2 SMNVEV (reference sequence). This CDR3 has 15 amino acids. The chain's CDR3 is CASSPEREGRNEQFF. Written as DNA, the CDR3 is TGTGCCAGCAGTCCAGAGCGGGAGGGCCGGAATGAGCAGTTCTTC.

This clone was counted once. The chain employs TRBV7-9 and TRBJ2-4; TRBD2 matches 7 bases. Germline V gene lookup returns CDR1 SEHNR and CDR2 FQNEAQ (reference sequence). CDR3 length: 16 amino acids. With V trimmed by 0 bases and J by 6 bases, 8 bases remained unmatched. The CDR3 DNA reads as TGTGCCAGCAGCTTAGCTGAGGGAGGGCCGAGAAACATTCAGTACTTC. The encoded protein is CASSLAEGGPRNIQYF.

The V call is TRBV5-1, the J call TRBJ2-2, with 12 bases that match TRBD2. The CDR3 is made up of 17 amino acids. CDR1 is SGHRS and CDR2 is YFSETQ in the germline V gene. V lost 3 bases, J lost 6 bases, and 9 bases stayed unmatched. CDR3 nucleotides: TGCGCCAGCAGCTCCTCTCGACTAGCGGGAGACGCCGGGGAGCTGTTTTTT. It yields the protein CASSSSRLAGDAGELFF.

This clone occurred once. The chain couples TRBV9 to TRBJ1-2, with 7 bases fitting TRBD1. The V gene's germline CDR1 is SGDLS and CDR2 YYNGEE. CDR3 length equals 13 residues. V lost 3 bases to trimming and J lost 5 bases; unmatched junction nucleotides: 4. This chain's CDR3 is CASSGGTDYGYTF. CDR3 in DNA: TGTGCCAGCAGCGGCGGGACAGATTATGGCTACACCTTC.

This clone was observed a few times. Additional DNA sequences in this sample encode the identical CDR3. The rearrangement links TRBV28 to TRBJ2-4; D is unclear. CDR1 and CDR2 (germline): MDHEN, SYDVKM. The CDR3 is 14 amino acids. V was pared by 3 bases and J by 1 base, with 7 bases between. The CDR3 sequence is CASSFLGAKNIQYF. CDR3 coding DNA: TGTGCCAGCAGTTTCCTGGGGGCCAAAAACATTCAGTACTTC.

CDR3 region: CASSPLAGGPADNEQFF. CDR3 in DNA: TGTGCCAGCAGCCCCCTAGCGGGAGGCCCAGCCGACAATGAGCAGTTCTTC. The V gene is TRBV7-9, the J gene TRBJ2-1, with TRBD2 matching 11 bases. V lost 5 bases to trimming and J lost 5 bases; unmatched junction nucleotides: 11. There are 17 residues in the CDR3. The germline V gene has CDR1 SEHNR and CDR2 FQNEAQ (reference sequence).

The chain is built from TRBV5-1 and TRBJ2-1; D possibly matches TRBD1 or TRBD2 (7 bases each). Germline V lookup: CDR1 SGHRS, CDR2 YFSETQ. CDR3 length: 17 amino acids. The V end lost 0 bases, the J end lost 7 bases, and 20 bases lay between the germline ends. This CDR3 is CASSLAADRLGGNEQFF. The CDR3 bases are TGCGCCAGCAGCTTGGCCGCGGACAGGTTGGGGGGGAATGAGCAGTTCTTC.

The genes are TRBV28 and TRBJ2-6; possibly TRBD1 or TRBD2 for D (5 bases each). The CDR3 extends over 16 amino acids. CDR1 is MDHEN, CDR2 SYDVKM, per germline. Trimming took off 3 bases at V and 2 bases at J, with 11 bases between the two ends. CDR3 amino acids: CASSLGRGAGANVLTF. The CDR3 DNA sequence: TGTGCCAGCAGTTTGGGGCGAGGGGCTGGGGCCAACGTCCTGACTTTC.

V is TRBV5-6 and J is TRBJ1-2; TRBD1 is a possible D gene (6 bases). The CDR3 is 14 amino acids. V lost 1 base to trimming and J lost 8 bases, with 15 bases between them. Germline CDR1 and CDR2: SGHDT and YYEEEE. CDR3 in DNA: TGTGCCAGCAGCTTGATAGGGGGGGCCGTGGGCTACACCTTC. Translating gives CASSLIGGAVGYTF.

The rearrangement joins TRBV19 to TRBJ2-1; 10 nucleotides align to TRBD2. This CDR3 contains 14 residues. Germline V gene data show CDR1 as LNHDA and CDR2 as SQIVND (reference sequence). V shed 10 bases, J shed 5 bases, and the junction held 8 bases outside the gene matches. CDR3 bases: TGTGCCACCTCTAGCGGGAGTTCCCACAATGAGCAGTTCTTC. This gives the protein CATSSGSSHNEQFF.

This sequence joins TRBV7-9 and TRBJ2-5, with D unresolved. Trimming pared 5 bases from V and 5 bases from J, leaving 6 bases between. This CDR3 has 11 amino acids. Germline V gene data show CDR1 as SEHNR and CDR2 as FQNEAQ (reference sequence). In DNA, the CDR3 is TGTGCCAGCAGCCCGCTCGAGACCCAGTACTTC. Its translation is CASSPLETQYF.

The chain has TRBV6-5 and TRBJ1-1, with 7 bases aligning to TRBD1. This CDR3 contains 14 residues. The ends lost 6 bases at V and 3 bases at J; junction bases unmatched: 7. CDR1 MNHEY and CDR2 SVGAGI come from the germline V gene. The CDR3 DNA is TGTGCCAGCAGGCAAGGGGGCTTCGACACTGAAGCTTTCTTT. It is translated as CASRQGGFDTEAFF.

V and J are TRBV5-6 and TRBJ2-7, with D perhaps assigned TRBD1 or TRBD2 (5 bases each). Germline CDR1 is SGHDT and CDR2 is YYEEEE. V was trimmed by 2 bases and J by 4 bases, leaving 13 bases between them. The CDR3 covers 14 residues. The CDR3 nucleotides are TGTGCCAGCAGCTTAACGGGGCGCTTTTACGAGCAGTACTTC. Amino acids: CASSLTGRFYEQYF.

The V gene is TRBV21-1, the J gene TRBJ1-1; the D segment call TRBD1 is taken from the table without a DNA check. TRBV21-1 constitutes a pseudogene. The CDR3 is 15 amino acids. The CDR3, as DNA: TGTGCCAGCAGCAGACGACAGGGGTTTCTCGCTGAAGCTTTCTTT. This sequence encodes CASSRRQGFLAEAFF.

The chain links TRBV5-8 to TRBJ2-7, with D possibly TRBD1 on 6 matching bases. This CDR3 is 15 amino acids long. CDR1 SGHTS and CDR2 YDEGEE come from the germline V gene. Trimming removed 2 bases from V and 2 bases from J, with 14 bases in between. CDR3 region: CASSFGQGFTYEQYF. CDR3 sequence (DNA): TGTGCCAGCAGCTTTGGGCAGGGGTTCACCTACGAGCAGTACTTC. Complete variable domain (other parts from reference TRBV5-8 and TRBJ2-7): EAGVTQSPTHLIKTRGQQATLRCSPISGHTSVYWYQQALGLGLQFLLWYDEGEERNRGNFPPRFSGRQFPNYSSELNVNALELEDSALYLCASSFGQGFTYEQYFGPGTRLTVT.

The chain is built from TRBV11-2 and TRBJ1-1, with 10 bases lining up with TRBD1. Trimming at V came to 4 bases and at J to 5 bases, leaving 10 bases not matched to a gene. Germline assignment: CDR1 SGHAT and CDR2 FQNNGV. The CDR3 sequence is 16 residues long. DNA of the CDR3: TGTGCCAGCAGCTCGGGACAGGGGATGAGTGGTACTGAAGCTTTCTTT. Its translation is CASSSGQGMSGTEAFF.

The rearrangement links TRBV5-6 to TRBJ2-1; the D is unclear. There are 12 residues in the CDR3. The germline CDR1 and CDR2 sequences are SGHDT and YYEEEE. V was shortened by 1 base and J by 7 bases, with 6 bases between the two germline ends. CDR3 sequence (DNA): TGTGCCAGCAGCTTGTTTGTAAATGAGCAGTTCTTC. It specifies CASSLFVNEQFF. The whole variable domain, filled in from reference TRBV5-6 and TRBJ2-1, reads DAGVTQSPTHLIKTRGQQVTLRCSPKSGHDTVSWYQQALGQGPQFIFQYYEEEERQRGNFPDRFSGHQFPNYSSELNVNALLLGDSALYLCASSLFVNEQFFGPGTRLTVL.

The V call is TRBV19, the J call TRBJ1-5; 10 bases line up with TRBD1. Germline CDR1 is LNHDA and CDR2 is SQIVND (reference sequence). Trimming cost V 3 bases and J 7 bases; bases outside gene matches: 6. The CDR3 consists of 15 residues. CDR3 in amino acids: CASSIGTGDVQPQHF. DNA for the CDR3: TGTGCCAGTAGTATTGGGACAGGGGATGTCCAGCCCCAGCATTTT.

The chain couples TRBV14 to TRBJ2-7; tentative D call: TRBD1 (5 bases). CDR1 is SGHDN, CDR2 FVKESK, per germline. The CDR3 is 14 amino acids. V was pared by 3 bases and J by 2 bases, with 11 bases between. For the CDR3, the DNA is TGTGCCAGCAGCCAGGGGCCAGCACCCTACGAGCAGTACTTC. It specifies CASSQGPAPYEQYF.

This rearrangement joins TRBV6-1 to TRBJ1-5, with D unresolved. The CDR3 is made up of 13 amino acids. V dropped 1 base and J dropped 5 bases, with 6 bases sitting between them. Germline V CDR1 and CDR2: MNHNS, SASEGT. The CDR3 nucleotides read TGTGCCAGCAGTGAAGGAGGGTATCAGCCCCAGCATTTT. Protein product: CASSEGGYQPQHF.

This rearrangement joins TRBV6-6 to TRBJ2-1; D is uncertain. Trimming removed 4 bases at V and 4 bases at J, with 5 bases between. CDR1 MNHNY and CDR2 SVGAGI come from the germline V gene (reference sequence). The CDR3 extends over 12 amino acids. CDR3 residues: CASSSAYNEQFF. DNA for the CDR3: TGTGCCAGCAGTTCCGCGTACAATGAGCAGTTCTTC.

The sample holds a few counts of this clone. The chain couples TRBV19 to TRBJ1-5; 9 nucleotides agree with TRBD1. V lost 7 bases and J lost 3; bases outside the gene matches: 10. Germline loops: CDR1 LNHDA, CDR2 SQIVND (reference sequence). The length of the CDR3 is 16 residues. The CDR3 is CASMRGQGGFNQPQHF. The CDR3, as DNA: TGTGCCAGTATGCGGGGACAGGGTGGGTTCAATCAGCCCCAGCATTTT.

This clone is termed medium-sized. The CDR3: CASRGGQGINNEQFF. In DNA form, the CDR3 reads TGTGCCAGCAGGGGGGGACAGGGTATCAACAATGAGCAGTTCTTC. The rearrangement uses TRBV5-8 and TRBJ2-1, with TRBD1 matching 9 bases. V lost 5 bases, J lost 5 bases, and 8 bases stayed unmatched. CDR1 is SGHTS and CDR2 is YDEGEE in the germline V gene. There are 15 residues in the CDR3.

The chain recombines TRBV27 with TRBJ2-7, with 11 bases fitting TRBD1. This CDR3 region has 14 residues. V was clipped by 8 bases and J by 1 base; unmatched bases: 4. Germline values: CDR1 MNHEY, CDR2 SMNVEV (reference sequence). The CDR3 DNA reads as TGTGCCAGCGTGGGACAGGGGGGTTCCTACGAGCAGTACTTC. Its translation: CASVGQGGSYEQYF.

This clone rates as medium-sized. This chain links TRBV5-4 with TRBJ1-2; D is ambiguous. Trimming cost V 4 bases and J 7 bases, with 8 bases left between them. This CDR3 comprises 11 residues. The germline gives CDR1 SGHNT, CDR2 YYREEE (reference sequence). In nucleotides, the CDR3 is TGTGCCAGCAGCAGCCGGGGTGGCTACACCTTC. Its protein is CASSSRGGYTF.

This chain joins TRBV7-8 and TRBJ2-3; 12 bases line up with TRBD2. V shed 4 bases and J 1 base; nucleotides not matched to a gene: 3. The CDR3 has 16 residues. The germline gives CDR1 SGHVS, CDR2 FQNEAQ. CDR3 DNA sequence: TGTGCCAGCAGCTCCCGGACTAGCGGGGGCACAGATACGCAGTATTTT. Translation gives CASSSRTSGGTDTQYF. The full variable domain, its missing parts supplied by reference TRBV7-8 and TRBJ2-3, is GAGVSQSPRYKVAKRGQDVALRCDPISGHVSLFWYQQALGQGPEFLTYFQNEAQLDKSGLPSDRFFAERPEGSVSTLKIQRTQQEDSAVYLCASSSRTSGGTDTQYFGPGTRLTVL.

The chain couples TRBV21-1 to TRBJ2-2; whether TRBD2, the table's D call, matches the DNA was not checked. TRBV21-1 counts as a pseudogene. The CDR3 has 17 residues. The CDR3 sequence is CASSKFSPSGNTGELFF. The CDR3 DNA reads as TGTGCCAGCAGCAAATTTAGTCCTAGCGGGAACACCGGGGAGCTGTTTTTT.